The T cell receptor (beta chain) described here comes from a study of T cell responses to AZD1222 COVID-19 vaccine. The CDR3 sequence is 12 residues long. With 4 bases removed from V and 3 bases from J, the gap between germline ends came to 7 bases. Germline CDR1 SGHRS, CDR2 YFSETQ. The data were produced by immunoSEQ multiplex PCR, yet TCRdb's version contains in-frame clones alone and is incomplete. There are roughly 120,000 clones in the sample; 88% occur only once, and 3.5% to 4.5% lies in the top ten. The clonotype originates from an adult in good health. The source material was peripheral blood, sampled on day 0 of AZD1222 vaccination. The rearrangement joins TRBV5-1 to TRBJ2-5; D perhaps matches TRBD1 (6 bases). CDR3 nucleotide sequence: TGCGCCAGCAGCCCAGGGGAAGAGACCCAGTACTTC. Amino acid sequence: CASSPGEETQYF.